Listed here is a single TCR beta chain. Its specific antigen is unknown. The library relied on 5' RACE. Each TCR library was prepared from roughly 3.5 ug of total RNA. For each sample, cDNA synthesis with SMARTScribe reverse transcriptase was split into eight separate reactions. Unique molecular identifiers containing a 6-nucleotide sample barcode were introduced through template switching during cDNA synthesis. TCRalpha and TCRbeta cDNA was amplified by two nested PCRs of about 15 and 9 cycles, with bead purification after each PCR. Before amplification, cDNA was treated with uracil DNA-glycosylase and purified using the QIAquick PCR purification kit. The second PCR was the step at which Illumina TruSeq-compatible adapters and sample-specific barcodes were added. Library quality and concentration were assessed using TapeStation and Qubit, and approximately 5 ng of each library was pooled. Sequencing of pooled libraries was carried out on an Illumina HiSeq2500 single-index Rapid Run using 2 x 100 bp reads and custom sequencing primers. The source study handled its data this way. PCR and sequencing errors were corrected by UMI-based consensus assembly using MiGEC version 1.2.6. V(D)J alignment, clonotype assembly and CDR3 extraction were performed with MiXCR version 2.1.1. Normalisation of gene usage, clonotype sharing and MAIT/NKT TCR abundance was achieved by analysing the top 1000, 10 000 and 20 000 clonotypes per sample. After downsampling to 27 000 UMIs, diversity was calculated as the inverse Simpson index using the vegan R package. Statistical testing used paired Mann-Whitney U tests on the discordant twin pairs and applied Benjamini-Hochberg correction for multiple testing. The reads went through TCRdb reprocessing, and each CDR3 protein sequence gets one entry with no DNA. Clone size and V and J calls follow TCRdb, not the original study. Per the sample table, the count is under 200,000 distinct CDR3 sequences. Clones ranked in the top ten supply roughly 2.3% of the sample.

This entry belongs to a study of monozygotic twins with inflammatory bowel disease (dated by TCRdb to about 2019). In the study overall: The complete study included about 30 monozygotic twin pairs: 19 IBD-discordant Danish pairs and nine German pairs, of which four were IBD-concordant and five were IBD-discordant. The search for disease-associated traits relied mainly on comparing IBD patients with their genetically identical healthy co-twins within discordant pairs. Each individual had, on average, about 151 000 unique TCRalpha sequences and 181 000 unique TCRbeta sequences available for analysis. Points the paper makes about the study in general: Compared with healthy twins, IBD patients had fewer clonotypes in common with other individuals, a difference most pronounced in patients showing signs of disease activity. Repertoire similarity did not differ between concordant and discordant twins, which could be due to limited statistical power. No single strong signal or clonotype linked to IBD turned up in the results, so the idea that one exists was not supported. The analysis was unable to tell apart different T cell subtypes. IBD patients had lower TCRbeta repertoire diversity, measured by the inverse Simpson index, than their healthy co-twins. Differing immunosuppressive treatments among patients may have added background noise and inter-individual variability to the repertoires.

From each donor, a roughly 2.5 ml peripheral blood sample was collected into PAXgene tubes and stored at -80 degrees C. Without any T cell sorting, total RNA was extracted from whole blood using the PAXgene blood miRNA kit on an automated QIAcube. Deep TCRalpha and TCRbeta repertoire profiling with unique molecular barcoding was performed on peripheral blood of monozygotic twin pairs concordant or discordant for inflammatory bowel disease. Smoking habits were recorded for all twin pairs, and each individual was classified as a current, former or never smoker. The CDR3 holds 15 amino acids from the cysteine to the phenylalanine. No DNA appears here. The CDR1 and CDR2 encoded by the germline V gene are SNHLY and FYNNEI.

The sample was blood. The sequence was collected from a human donor with ulcerative colitis or Crohn's disease, or a healthy co-twin of an affected twin (not recorded which). The chain is encoded by TRBV2 joined to TRBJ2-3; TCRdb gives TRBD1 as the D gene, but with no DNA this cannot be confirmed. The CDR3 has the sequence CASTRDRGHSDTQYF.